The source of this T cell receptor (beta chain) is a study of blood T cell repertoires in COVID-19. On the study more broadly: Donors in the United States, Italy and Spain gave samples during acute or convalescent COVID-19. PBMCs, B-cell-depleted T cells, or T cells were the source of the cDNA or gDNA that made up the material.

With 1 base clipped from V and 1 base from J, the junction kept 3 bases outside the gene matches. CDR3 length: 15 amino acids. Germline V gene data show CDR1 as SGHTA and CDR2 as FQGNSA. In the authors' workflow: Reference gene primers were amplified, and this amplification served to estimate nucleated cell counts. Produced via immunoSEQ multiplex PCR; TCRdb's table is partial and in-frame only. V, J and clone size are those of that table, while D and trimming were read from the DNA. The sample holds approximately 50,000 clones, approximately 82% seen once. Sequencing input: peripheral blood. The J gene is TRBJ2-7, the V gene TRBV7-2; TRBD2 matches 8 bases. The sequence was obtained from a human donor in a cohort sampled during active COVID-19. The CDR3 loop reads CASSLGPGGSYEQYF. In DNA, the CDR3 is TGTGCCAGCAGCTTAGGCCCGGGAGGGTCCTACGAGCAGTACTTC.